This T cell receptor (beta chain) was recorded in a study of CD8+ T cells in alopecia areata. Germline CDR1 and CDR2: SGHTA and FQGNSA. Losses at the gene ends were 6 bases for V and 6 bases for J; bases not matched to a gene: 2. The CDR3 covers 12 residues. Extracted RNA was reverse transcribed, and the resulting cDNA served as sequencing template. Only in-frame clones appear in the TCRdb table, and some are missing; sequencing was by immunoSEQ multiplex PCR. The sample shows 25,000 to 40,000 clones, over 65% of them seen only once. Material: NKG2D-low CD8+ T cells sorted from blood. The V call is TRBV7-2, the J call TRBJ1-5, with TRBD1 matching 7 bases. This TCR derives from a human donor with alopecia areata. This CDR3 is CASRYRGQPQHF. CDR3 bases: TGTGCCAGCAGGTACAGGGGTCAGCCCCAGCATTTT.